The table lists the clone carrying this T cell receptor beta chain with a count of one. Its antigen is undetermined. The data were taken from a study of cytomegalovirus exposure and HLA in healthy donors. General study results and limits: Most CMV-associated TCR beta chains were later found to appear HLA-restricted.

Use of 60 Vbeta and 13 Jbeta primers characterized the PCR. The repertoire was sequenced with immunoSEQ multiplex PCR; TCRdb's copy has only in-frame clones and lacks some. The data hold 130,000 to 150,000 clones, with 60% to 85% observed a single time. With 6 bases clipped from V and 5 bases from J, the junction kept 8 bases outside the gene matches. Germline lookup yields CDR1 SGHKS and CDR2 YYEKEE (reference sequence). The CDR3 length is 16 residues. The sequence derives from a man aged 40-50 years in good health and CMV-seropositive. V and J are TRBV5-5 and TRBJ2-5; TRBD2 matches at 15 bases. Sequencing was performed on PBMCs. The CDR3 sequence: CASTSGGTSGRETQYF. CDR3 in DNA: TGTGCCAGCACCTCAGGGGGGACTAGCGGGAGGGAGACCCAGTACTTC.